The 9 T cell receptor beta chains listed next were all sequenced from one sample in a study of blood T cell repertoires in COVID-19. Profiled with immunoSEQ multiplex PCR; TCRdb holds only in-frame clones, not every one. The repertoire holds approximately 180,000 clones, with 88% as singletons. The source material was peripheral blood. These receptors all stem from a man aged 35 to 55 with active or convalescent COVID-19.

V is TRBV13 and J is TRBJ2-1; 8 nucleotides align to TRBD2. The germline CDR1 and CDR2 sequences are PRHDT and FYEKMQ (reference sequence). There are 15 residues in the CDR3. V shed 0 bases and J 10 bases; nucleotides not matched to a gene: 8. The CDR3 sequence is CASSLGRGGMREQFF. CDR3 bases: TGTGCCAGCAGCTTAGGCCGCGGGGGGATGCGGGAGCAGTTCTTC.

The chain is built from TRBV6-2 or TRBV6-3 and TRBJ2-7, with 9 nucleotides matching TRBD1. The CDR3 covers 15 residues. V was clipped by 2 bases and J by 6 bases; unmatched bases: 8. The germline V gene has CDR1 MNHEY and CDR2 SVGEGT. CDR3 protein: CASSYLGQGDSEQYF. The CDR3, as DNA: TGTGCCAGCAGTTACCTGGGACAGGGAGATAGCGAGCAGTACTTC.

J is TRBJ1-5 and V is TRBV6-1; weak D call: TRBD1 (5 bases). The CDR3 spans 15 residues. Per the germline V gene, CDR1 is MNHNS and CDR2 is SASEGT. V was clipped by 2 bases and J by 5 bases, with 13 bases between them. This CDR3 reads CASSEPLQGDQPQHF. CDR3 bases: TGTGCCAGCAGTGAACCCCTCCAGGGCGATCAGCCCCAGCATTTT.

The chain links TRBV6-2 or TRBV6-3 to TRBJ2-5; tentative D call: TRBD1 (5 bases). The CDR3 is made up of 15 amino acids. V gave up 6 bases and J gave up 2 bases, with 16 bases separating them. Germline assignment: CDR1 MNHEY and CDR2 SVGEGT. This CDR3 is CASSNGRGGQETQYF. CDR3 bases: TGTGCCAGCAGCAATGGAAGGGGCGGACAAGAGACCCAGTACTTC.

This chain joins TRBV18 and TRBJ1-5, with a tentative D call TRBD1 (6 bases). The CDR3 runs to 17 residues. The V end was cut by 3 bases, the J end by 2 bases, with 17 bases between. The germline V gene encodes CDR1 KGHSH and CDR2 LQKENI. In nucleotides, the CDR3 is TGTGCCAGCTCACCTCAGGGAGGGGGGGCTGGCAATCAGCCCCAGCATTTT. Translated: CASSPQGGGAGNQPQHF.

The genes are TRBV29-1 and TRBJ2-7, with D perhaps matching TRBD1 (7 bases). The V and J ends lost 3 bases and 2 bases respectively, with 14 bases between them. Germline V lookup: CDR1 SQVTM, CDR2 ANQGSEA. The CDR3 length is 14 residues. The CDR3 here is CSVEGAGGTYEQYF. CDR3 nucleotide sequence: TGCAGCGTTGAGGGGGCAGGGGGGACCTACGAGCAGTACTTC.

This clone was detected only a few times. V gene TRBV18 combines with J gene TRBJ1-2; D perhaps matches TRBD1 (6 bases). Germline V gives CDR1 KGHSH, CDR2 LQKENI. There are 15 residues in the CDR3. V lost 0 bases and J lost 7, with 15 bases in between. The CDR3 nucleotides read TGTGCCAGCTCACCACCGGGGGGGCCGTCCTTTGGCTACACCTTC. Translating gives CASSPPGGPSFGYTF.

This chain connects TRBV20-1 to TRBJ2-5; D is possibly TRBD2 (5 bases). Germline assignment: CDR1 DFQATT and CDR2 SNEGSKA (reference sequence). The CDR3 consists of 11 residues. V was clipped by 6 bases and J by 4 bases, with 9 bases between them. In DNA form, the CDR3 reads TGCAGTGCCCTCACTAGAGAGACCCAGTACTTC. Translating gives CSALTRETQYF.

This clone was seen only a few times. The V gene is TRBV3-1 (or the pseudogene TRBV3-2), the J gene TRBJ2-2, with 8 bases lining up with TRBD1. The CDR3 has 18 amino acids. Germline V CDR1 and CDR2: LGHDT, YNNKEL (reference sequence). Germline trimming cut 4 bases from V and 4 bases from J; bases unmatched to any gene: 14. CDR3 amino acids: CASSPPGTGLIGTGELFF. The DNA for the CDR3 is TGTGCCAGCAGCCCCCCCGGGACAGGTCTTATAGGCACCGGGGAGCTGTTTTTT.